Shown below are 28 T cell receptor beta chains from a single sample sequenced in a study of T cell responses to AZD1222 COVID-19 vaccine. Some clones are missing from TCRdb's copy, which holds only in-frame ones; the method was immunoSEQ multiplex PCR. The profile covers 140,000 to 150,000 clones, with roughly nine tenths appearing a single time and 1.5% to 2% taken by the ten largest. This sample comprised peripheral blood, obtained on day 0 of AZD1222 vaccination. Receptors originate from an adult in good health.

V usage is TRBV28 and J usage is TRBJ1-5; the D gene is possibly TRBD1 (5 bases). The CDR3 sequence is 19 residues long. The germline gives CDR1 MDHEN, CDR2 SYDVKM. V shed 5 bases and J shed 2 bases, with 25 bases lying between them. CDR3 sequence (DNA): TGTGCCAGCAGTGGGGACGGTGGACTCACCTCTCGGGGCAATCAGCCCCAGCATTTT. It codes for CASSGDGGLTSRGNQPQHF.

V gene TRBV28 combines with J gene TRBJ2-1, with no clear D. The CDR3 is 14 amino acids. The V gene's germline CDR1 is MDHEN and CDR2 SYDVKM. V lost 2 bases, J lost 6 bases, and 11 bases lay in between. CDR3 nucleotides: TGTGCCAGCAGTTTACGTAGCCGCGGCAATGAGCAGTTCTTC. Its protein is CASSLRSRGNEQFF.

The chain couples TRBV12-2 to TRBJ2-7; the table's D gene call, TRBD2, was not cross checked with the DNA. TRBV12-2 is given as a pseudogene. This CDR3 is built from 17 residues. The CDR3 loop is CASRLGLLAGVSYEQYF. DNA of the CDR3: TGTGCAAGTCGCTTAGGATTGCTAGCGGGAGTTAGCTACGAGCAGTACTTC.

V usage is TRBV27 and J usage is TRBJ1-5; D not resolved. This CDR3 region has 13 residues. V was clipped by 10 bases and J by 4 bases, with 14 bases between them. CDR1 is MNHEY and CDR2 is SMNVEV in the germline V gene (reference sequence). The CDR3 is CATTVSDNQPQHF. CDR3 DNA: TGTGCCACCACGGTGTCCGATAATCAGCCCCAGCATTTT.

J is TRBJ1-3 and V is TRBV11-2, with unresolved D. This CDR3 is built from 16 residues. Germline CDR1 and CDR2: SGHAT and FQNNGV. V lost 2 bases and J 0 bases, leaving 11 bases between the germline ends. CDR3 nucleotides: TGTGCCAGCAGCTTAAGGGAGGGTCCCTCTGGAAACACCATATATTTT. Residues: CASSLREGPSGNTIYF.

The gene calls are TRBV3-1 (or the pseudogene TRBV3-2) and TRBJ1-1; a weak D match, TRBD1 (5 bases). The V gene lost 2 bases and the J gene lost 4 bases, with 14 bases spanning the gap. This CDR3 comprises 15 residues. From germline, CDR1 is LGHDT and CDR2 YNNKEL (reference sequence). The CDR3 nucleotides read TGTGCCAGCAGCCAAACAAAAACCAGGGTCACTGAAGCTTTCTTT. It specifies CASSQTKTRVTEAFF.

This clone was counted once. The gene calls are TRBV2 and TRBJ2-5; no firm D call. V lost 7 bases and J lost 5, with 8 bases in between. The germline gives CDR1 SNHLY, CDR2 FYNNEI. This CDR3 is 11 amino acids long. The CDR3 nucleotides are TGTGCCAGCACCGTACGGGAGACCCAGTACTTC. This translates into CASTVRETQYF. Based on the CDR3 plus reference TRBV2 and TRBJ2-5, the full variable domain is EPEVTQTPSHQVTQMGQEVILRCVPISNHLYFYWYRQILGQKVEFLVSFYNNEISEKSEIFDDQFSVERPDGSNFTLKIRSTKLEDSAMYFCASTVRETQYFGPGTRLLVL.

The CDR3 DNA follows: TGTGCCTGGAGGCGGACAGTTGCAGCTTTCTTT. It encodes CAWRRTVAAFF. The chain links TRBV30 to TRBJ1-1; perhaps TRBD1 as D (6 bases). The CDR3 totals 11 residues. Germline CDR1 GTSNPN, CDR2 SVGIG (reference sequence). V lost 3 bases, J lost 10 bases, and 12 bases lay in between.

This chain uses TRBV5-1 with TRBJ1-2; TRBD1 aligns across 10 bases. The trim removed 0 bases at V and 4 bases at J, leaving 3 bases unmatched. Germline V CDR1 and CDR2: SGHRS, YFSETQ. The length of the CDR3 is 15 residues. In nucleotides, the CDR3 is TGCGCCAGCAGCTTGGGGGACAGGGGAACCTATGGCTACACCTTC. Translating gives CASSLGDRGTYGYTF.

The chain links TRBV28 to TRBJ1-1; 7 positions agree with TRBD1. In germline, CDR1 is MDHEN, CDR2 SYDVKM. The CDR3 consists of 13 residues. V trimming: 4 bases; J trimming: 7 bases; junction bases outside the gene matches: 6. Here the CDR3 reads CASSWAGGIEAFF. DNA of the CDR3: TGTGCCAGCAGTTGGGCAGGGGGAATTGAAGCTTTCTTT.

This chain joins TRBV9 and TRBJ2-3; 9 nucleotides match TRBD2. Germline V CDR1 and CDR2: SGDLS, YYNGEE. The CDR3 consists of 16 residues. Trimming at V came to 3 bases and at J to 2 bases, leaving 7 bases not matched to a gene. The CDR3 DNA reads TGTGCCAGCAGCGCCCATAGCGGGGGTCACACAGATACGCAGTATTTT. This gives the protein CASSAHSGGHTDTQYF.

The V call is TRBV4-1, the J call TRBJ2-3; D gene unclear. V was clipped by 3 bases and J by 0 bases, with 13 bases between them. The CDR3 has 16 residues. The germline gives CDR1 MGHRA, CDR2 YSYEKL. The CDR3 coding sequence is TGCGCCAGCAGCCAGCTAGACCTAGTTAGCACAGATACGCAGTATTTT. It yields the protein CASSQLDLVSTDTQYF.

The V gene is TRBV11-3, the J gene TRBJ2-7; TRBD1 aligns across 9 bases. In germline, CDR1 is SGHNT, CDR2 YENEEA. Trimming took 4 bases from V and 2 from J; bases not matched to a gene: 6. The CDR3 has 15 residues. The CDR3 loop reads CASSSGTGNTYEQYF. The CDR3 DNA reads TGTGCCAGCAGCTCGGGGACAGGGAACACCTACGAGCAGTACTTC.

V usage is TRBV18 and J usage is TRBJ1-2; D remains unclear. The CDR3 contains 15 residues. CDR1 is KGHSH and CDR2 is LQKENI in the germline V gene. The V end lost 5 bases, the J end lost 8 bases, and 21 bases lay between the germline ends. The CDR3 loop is CASSTGREASEGYTF. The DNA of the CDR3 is TGTGCCAGCTCAACCGGGAGGGAGGCTTCGGAAGGCTACACCTTC. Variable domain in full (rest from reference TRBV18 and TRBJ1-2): NAGVMQNPRHLVRRRGQEARLRCSPMKGHSHVYWYRQLPEEGLKFMVYLQKENIIDESGMPKERFSAEFPKEGPSILRIQQVVRGDSAAYFCASSTGREASEGYTFGSGTRLTVV.

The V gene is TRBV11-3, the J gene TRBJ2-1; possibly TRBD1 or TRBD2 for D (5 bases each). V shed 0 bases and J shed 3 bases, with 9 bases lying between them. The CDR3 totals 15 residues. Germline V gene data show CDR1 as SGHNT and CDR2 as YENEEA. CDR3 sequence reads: CASSLEGTNYNEQFF. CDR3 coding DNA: TGTGCCAGCAGCTTAGAAGGGACCAACTACAATGAGCAGTTCTTC. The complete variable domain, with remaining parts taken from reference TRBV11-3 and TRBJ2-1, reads EAGVVQSPRYKIIEKKQPVAFWCNPISGHNTLYWYLQNLGQGPELLIRYENEEAVDDSQLPKDRFSAERLKGVDSTLKIQPAELGDSAVYLCASSLEGTNYNEQFFGPGTRLTVL.

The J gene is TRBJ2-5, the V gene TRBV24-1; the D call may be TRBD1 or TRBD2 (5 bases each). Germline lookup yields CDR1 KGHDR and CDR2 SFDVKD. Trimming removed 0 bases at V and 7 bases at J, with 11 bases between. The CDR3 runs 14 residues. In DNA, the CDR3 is TGTGCCACCAGTGATTTGCTCTTTGGGGGGACCCAGTACTTC. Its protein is CATSDLLFGGTQYF.

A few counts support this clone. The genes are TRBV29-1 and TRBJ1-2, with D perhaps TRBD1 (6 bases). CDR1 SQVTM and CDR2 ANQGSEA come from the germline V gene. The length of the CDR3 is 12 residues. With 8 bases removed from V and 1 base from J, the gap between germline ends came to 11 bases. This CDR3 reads CSPYRVNYGYTF. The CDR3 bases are TGCAGCCCGTACAGGGTTAACTATGGCTACACCTTC.

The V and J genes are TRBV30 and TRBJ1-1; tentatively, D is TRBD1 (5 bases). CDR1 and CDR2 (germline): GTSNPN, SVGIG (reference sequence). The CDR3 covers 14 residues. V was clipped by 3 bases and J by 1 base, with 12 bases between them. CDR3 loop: CAWRPQVGNTEAFF. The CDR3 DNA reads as TGTGCCTGGAGGCCACAGGTCGGGAACACTGAAGCTTTCTTT.

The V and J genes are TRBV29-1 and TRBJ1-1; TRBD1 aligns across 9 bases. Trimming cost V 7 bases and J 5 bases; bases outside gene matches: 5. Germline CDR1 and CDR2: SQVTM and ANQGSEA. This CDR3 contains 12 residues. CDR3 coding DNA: TGCAGCGCTACAGGGGGCTGGACTGAAGCTTTCTTT. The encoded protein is CSATGGWTEAFF.

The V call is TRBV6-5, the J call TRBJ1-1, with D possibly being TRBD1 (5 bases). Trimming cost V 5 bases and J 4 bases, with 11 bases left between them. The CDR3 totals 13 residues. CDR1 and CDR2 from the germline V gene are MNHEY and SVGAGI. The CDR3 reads CASSTGLFTEAFF. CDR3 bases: TGTGCCAGCAGTACAGGCTTGTTCACTGAAGCTTTCTTT.

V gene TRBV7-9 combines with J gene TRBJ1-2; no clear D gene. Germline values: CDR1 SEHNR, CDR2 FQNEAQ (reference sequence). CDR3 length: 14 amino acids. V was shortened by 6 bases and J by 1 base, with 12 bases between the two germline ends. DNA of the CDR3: TGTGCCAGCAGTATCGGGCCAAATAACTATGGCTACACCTTC. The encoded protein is CASSIGPNNYGYTF.

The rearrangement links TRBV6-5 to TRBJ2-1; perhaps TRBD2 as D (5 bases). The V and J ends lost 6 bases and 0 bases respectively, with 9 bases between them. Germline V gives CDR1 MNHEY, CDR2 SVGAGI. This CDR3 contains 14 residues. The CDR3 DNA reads TGTGCCAGCAGGTACCGGGGCTCCTACAATGAGCAGTTCTTC. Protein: CASRYRGSYNEQFF.

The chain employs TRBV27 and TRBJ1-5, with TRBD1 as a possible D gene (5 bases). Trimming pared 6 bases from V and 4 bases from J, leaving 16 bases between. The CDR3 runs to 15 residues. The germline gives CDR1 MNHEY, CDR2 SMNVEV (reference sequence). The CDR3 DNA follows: TGTGCCAGCAGAACCGGGGCGCGGGGAAATCAGCCCCAGCATTTT. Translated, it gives CASRTGARGNQPQHF.

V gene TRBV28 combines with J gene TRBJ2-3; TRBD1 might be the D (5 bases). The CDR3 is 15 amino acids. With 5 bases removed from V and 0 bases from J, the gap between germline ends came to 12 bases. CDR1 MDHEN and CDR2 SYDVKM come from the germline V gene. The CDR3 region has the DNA TGTGCCAGCAGTCGCGGACACGCTAGCACAGATACGCAGTATTTT. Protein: CASSRGHASTDTQYF.

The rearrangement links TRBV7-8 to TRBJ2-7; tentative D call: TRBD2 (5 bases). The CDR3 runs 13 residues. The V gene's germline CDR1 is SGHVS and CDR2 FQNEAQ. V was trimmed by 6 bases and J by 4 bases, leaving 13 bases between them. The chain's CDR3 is CASSHTGWYEQYF. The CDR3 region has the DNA TGTGCCAGCAGTCACACGGGGTGGTACGAGCAGTACTTC.

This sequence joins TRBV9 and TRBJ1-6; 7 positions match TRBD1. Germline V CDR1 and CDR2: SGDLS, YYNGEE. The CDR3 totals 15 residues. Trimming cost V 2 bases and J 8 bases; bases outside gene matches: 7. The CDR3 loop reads CASSVGTAFDSPLHF. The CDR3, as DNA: TGTGCCAGCAGCGTTGGGACAGCCTTCGATTCACCCCTCCACTTT.

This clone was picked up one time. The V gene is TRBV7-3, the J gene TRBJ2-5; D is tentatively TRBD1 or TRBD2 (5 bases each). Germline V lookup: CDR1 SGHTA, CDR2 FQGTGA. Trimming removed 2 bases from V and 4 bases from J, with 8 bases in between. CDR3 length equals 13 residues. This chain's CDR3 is CASSLGGRETQYF. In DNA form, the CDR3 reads TGTGCCAGCAGCTTAGGGGGTCGAGAGACCCAGTACTTC. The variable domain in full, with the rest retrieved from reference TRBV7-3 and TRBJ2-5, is GAGVSQTPSNKVTEKGKYVELRCDPISGHTALYWYRQSLGQGPEFLIYFQGTGAADDSGLPNDRFFAVRPEGSVSTLKIQRTERGDSAVYLCASSLGGRETQYFGPGTRLLVL.

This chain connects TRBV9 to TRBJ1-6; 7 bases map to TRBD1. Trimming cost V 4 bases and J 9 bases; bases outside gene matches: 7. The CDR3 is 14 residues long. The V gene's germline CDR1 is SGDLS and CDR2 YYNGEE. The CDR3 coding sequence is TGTGCCAGCAGCTCCAGGGGGGAGGGTTCACCCCTCCACTTT. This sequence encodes CASSSRGEGSPLHF.